What follows are 16 T cell receptor beta chains derived from one specimen sequenced in a study of radiotherapy plus CTLA-4 blockade in lung cancer. The data were produced by immunoSEQ multiplex PCR, yet TCRdb's version contains in-frame clones alone and is incomplete. The sample yields 53,000 or so clones, approximately 86% seen once. Source: peripheral blood, taken from a patient treated with radiotherapy plus ipilimumab. The receptors stem from a human donor with non-small cell lung cancer that progressed on radiotherapy plus ipilimumab. Some clones in this sample may be carry-over from other donors' samples.

The V and J genes are TRBV9 and TRBJ2-3, with 8 nucleotides matching TRBD1. From germline, CDR1 is SGDLS and CDR2 YYNGEE. The CDR3 is 15 amino acids. V trimming: 4 bases; J trimming: 0 bases; junction bases outside the gene matches: 4. CDR3 DNA sequence: TGTGCCAGCAGCCCAAGACAGGGGAGCACAGATACGCAGTATTTT. Translated, it gives CASSPRQGSTDTQYF.

The V gene is TRBV5-1, the J gene TRBJ2-5; TRBD2 aligns across 7 bases. In germline, CDR1 is SGHRS, CDR2 YFSETQ. The ends lost 0 bases at V and 4 bases at J; junction bases unmatched: 3. The CDR3 covers 14 residues. CDR3 DNA: TGCGCCAGCAGCTTGGTCCCGGGGGGAGAGACCCAGTACTTC. It is translated as CASSLVPGGETQYF.

This chain connects TRBV29-1 to TRBJ2-3; 10 nucleotides align to TRBD1. The CDR3 contains 19 residues. Germline CDR1 and CDR2: SQVTM and ANQGSEA. V shed 7 bases and J 0 bases; nucleotides not matched to a gene: 19. The CDR3 sequence is CSGGVGQGNSVASTDTQYF. CDR3 DNA: TGCAGCGGTGGCGTGGGACAGGGGAATAGCGTGGCTAGCACAGATACGCAGTATTTT.

This clone was picked up a small number of times. The V call is TRBV27, the J call TRBJ1-2, with D hard to call. Germline assignment: CDR1 MNHEY and CDR2 SMNVEV (reference sequence). CDR3 length: 15 amino acids. Deletions cut 5 bases from V and 8 bases from J, with 21 bases between. CDR3 amino acids: CASSPREPEFWGYTF. In nucleotides, the CDR3 is TGTGCCAGCAGTCCCCGGGAGCCAGAGTTTTGGGGCTACACCTTC.

The chain links TRBV7-2 to TRBJ2-1; D gene ambiguous. Trimming pared 3 bases from V and 2 bases from J, leaving 8 bases between. There are 14 residues in the CDR3. CDR1 and CDR2 from the germline V gene are SGHTA and FQGNSA. CDR3 coding DNA: TGTGCCAGCAGCTTCATGCGGACCTACAATGAGCAGTTCTTC. It specifies CASSFMRTYNEQFF. Looking up the rest from reference TRBV7-2 and TRBJ2-1 gives the full variable domain: GAGVSQSPSNKVTEKGKDVELRCDPISGHTALYWYRQSLGQGLEFLIYFQGNSAPDKSGLPSDRFSAERTGGSVSTLTIQRTQQEDSAVYLCASSFMRTYNEQFFGPGTRLTVL.

V is TRBV19 and J is TRBJ2-2; 7 nucleotides agree with TRBD1. CDR1 is LNHDA, CDR2 SQIVND, per germline (reference sequence). The V and J ends lost 4 bases and 7 bases, in that order; junction bases with no gene match: 3. This CDR3 is 13 amino acids long. CDR3 amino acids: CASSNRGSGELFF. The CDR3 bases are TGTGCCAGTAGTAACAGGGGTAGCGGGGAGCTGTTTTTT.

This CDR3 reads CASSSRGGQTIYSNQPQHF. In nucleotides, the CDR3 is TGTGCCAGCAGCTCTAGAGGCGGACAGACGATTTATAGCAATCAGCCCCAGCATTTT. J is TRBJ1-5 and V is TRBV7-8, with D possibly being TRBD1 (6 bases). The CDR3 covers 19 residues. Germline CDR1 SGHVS, CDR2 FQNEAQ. The V end was cut by 4 bases, the J end by 0 bases, with 22 bases between.

The chain combines TRBV4-1 with TRBJ1-6, with D possibly being TRBD1 (5 bases). V shed 1 base and J shed 9 bases, with 13 bases lying between them. This CDR3 is built from 15 residues. The germline V gene encodes CDR1 MGHRA and CDR2 YSYEKL. The CDR3, as DNA: TGCGCCAGCAGCCAAGCCGTACAGGAGTTTTCACCCCTCCACTTT. Amino acids: CASSQAVQEFSPLHF.

V usage is TRBV2 and J usage is TRBJ2-3; a weak D match, TRBD1 (5 bases). This CDR3 is 13 amino acids long. Germline V gives CDR1 SNHLY, CDR2 FYNNEI. The V end lost 6 bases, the J end lost 11 bases, and 18 bases lay between the germline ends. The DNA for the CDR3 is TGTGCCAGCAGCAAGGAAGGGGATTTCGGGCAGTATTTT. Protein sequence: CASSKEGDFGQYF.

The chain links TRBV6-6 to TRBJ2-1; D is perhaps TRBD2 (6 bases). The CDR3 loop spans 16 amino acids. V gave up 0 bases and J gave up 6 bases, with 15 bases separating them. Germline values: CDR1 MNHNY, CDR2 SVGAGI (reference sequence). The CDR3 region is CASSYSGPNSGNEQFF. The DNA for the CDR3 is TGTGCCAGCAGTTACTCGGGACCCAATAGCGGCAATGAGCAGTTCTTC.

V is TRBV19 and J is TRBJ2-7; D is ambiguous. The CDR3 length is 14 residues. The V end lost 3 bases, the J end lost 2 bases, and 11 bases lay between the germline ends. Germline lookup yields CDR1 LNHDA and CDR2 SQIVND (reference sequence). The CDR3 is CASSISPRAYEQYF. The CDR3 region has the DNA TGTGCCAGTAGTATTTCCCCCCGGGCCTACGAGCAGTACTTC.

The chain links TRBV5-5 to TRBJ2-7; TRBD1 matches 7 bases. Germline V gene lookup returns CDR1 SGHKS and CDR2 YYEKEE (reference sequence). After removal of 4 bases from V and 2 bases from J, the junction contained 6 bases not matched to a gene. This CDR3 comprises 14 residues. CDR3 sequence (DNA): TGTGCCAGCAGCCAATCCAGGGGGACCTACGAGCAGTACTTC. This codes for CASSQSRGTYEQYF.

The V gene is TRBV10-2, the J gene TRBJ2-3; possibly TRBD1 for D (5 bases). CDR3 size: 14 residues. Trimming shortened V by 6 bases and J by 0 bases, and 10 bases separated the two germline ends. Germline CDR1 WSHSY, CDR2 SAAADI. The CDR3 DNA reads as TGCGCCAGCAGGGACATTTCTAGCACAGATACGCAGTATTTT. This sequence encodes CASRDISSTDTQYF.

The chain uses TRBV21-1 and TRBJ2-1; the D segment call TRBD2 is taken from the table without a DNA check. TRBV21-1 represents a pseudogene. The CDR3 runs 16 residues. CDR3 in DNA: TGTGCCAGCAGCCCTACGGCGGGGAGCTCCTACAATGAGCAGTTCTTC. Protein sequence: CASSPTAGSSYNEQFF.

The chain uses TRBV9 and TRBJ1-1, with 9 bases identical to TRBD1. With V trimmed by 0 bases and J by 6 bases, 6 bases remained unmatched. The germline V gene has CDR1 SGDLS and CDR2 YYNGEE. The CDR3 length is 15 residues. Here the CDR3 reads CASSVDGRDRAEAFF. In DNA form, the CDR3 reads TGTGCCAGCAGCGTAGATGGGAGGGACAGGGCTGAAGCTTTCTTT.

The V call is TRBV27, the J call TRBJ2-7; D remains ambiguous. Trimming took off 5 bases at V and 4 bases at J, with 9 bases between the two ends. The CDR3 extends over 12 amino acids. Per germline, CDR1 MNHEY and CDR2 SMNVEV (reference sequence). The DNA for the CDR3 is TGTGCCAGCAGTCCCGACTTGTACGAGCAGTACTTC. Encoded protein: CASSPDLYEQYF.